What follows is one TCR beta chain and its context. The antigen is undetermined. These data are taken from a study of identical twins. Study outcomes and limitations: Excess sharing between twins was weaker in beta out-of-frame sequences.

MiXCR, applied by TCRdb to the 5' RACE reads, yields one record per CDR3 protein. The sample has under 800,000 distinct CDR3 sequences, roughly 20% seen once. The germline CDR1 and CDR2 sequences are MNHEY and SVGAGI. With 3 bases removed from V and 8 bases from J, the gap between germline ends came to 9 bases. The CDR3 extends over 12 amino acids. These data also featured in a second study, about T cells expressing NK-cell markers. Per that study: An anti-gamma-delta TCR antibody restricted sorting to alpha-beta TCR T cells in several experiments.

J is TRBJ2-3 and V is TRBV6-5, with D perhaps given as TRBD1 or TRBD2 (5 bases each). The sequenced sample consisted of PBMCs. This clonotype originated in a woman aged 18-35 years in good health. Written as DNA, the CDR3 is TGTGCCAGCAGTTATCGAGGGGCTACGCAGTATTTT. As protein: CASSYRGATQYF.